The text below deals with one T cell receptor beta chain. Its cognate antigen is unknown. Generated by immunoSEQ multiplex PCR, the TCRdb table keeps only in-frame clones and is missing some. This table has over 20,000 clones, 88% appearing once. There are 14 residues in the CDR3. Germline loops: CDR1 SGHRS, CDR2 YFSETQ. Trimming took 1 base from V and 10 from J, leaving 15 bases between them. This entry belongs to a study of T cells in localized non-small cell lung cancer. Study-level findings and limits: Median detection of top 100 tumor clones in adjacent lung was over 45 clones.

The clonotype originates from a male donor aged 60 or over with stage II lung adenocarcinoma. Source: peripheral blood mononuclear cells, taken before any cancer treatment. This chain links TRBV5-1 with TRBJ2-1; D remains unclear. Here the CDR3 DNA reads TGCGCCAGCAGCTTGTCCTCCTTCGGTGACGAGCAGTTCTTC. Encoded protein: CASSLSSFGDEQFF.